This T cell receptor (beta chain) stems from a study of blood T cell repertoires in COVID-19. Overall study context: Whether acute or convalescent, the COVID-19 samples came from the United States, Italy and Spain. From T cells, B-cell-depleted T cells, or PBMCs came the material, which was cDNA or gDNA.

Per the original methods: How many nucleated cells were present was estimated from reference gene primer amplification. The data were produced by immunoSEQ multiplex PCR, yet TCRdb's version contains in-frame clones alone and is incomplete. That table gives V, J and clone size, and the DNA gave D and trimming. Among under 80,000 clones, 85% to 90% were seen once, and the ten largest hold more than 15%. This CDR3 is 14 amino acids long. Germline CDR1 SGHTA, CDR2 FQGNSA. V was pared by 5 bases and J by 4 bases, with 14 bases between. Sequencing was performed on peripheral blood. This TCR was sampled from a man older than 75 in a cohort sampled during active COVID-19. The chain carries TRBV7-2 and TRBJ2-5; a possible D gene is TRBD1 (6 bases). DNA for the CDR3: TGTGCCAGCAGCCCTAACAGGGTGGGAGAGACCCAGTACTTC. Translated, it gives CASSPNRVGETQYF.